Each of the 29 T cell receptor beta chains below was sequenced from the same sample in a study of shared clonotypes between healthy human individuals. Libraries were prepared by immunoSEQ multiplex PCR; TCRdb keeps only in-frame clonotypes and omits some of them. This sample has about 1.5 million clones, with roughly 96% found just once. Sample: naive CD4+ T cells sorted from blood. Regarding subset: CD45RA+ positively selected. These receptors originate from a man aged 30-40 years in good health.

The chain combines TRBV10-3 with TRBJ1-1; D may be TRBD1 (6 bases). The CDR3 totals 12 residues. CDR1 and CDR2 (germline): ENHRY, SYGVKD. The V end lost 6 bases, the J end lost 7 bases, and 12 bases lay between the germline ends. In DNA form, the CDR3 reads TGTGCCATCAGGGAAGGGGGGCGTGAAGCTTTCTTT. This encodes CAIREGGREAFF.

The rearrangement links TRBV5-3 to TRBJ1-5; no clear D. TRBV5-3 counts as an open reading frame of uncertain function. The CDR3 runs to 19 residues. V dropped 4 bases and J dropped 1 base, with 24 bases sitting between them. This chain's CDR3 is CARSIPDPGASFSNQPQHF. Written as DNA, the CDR3 is TGTGCCAGAAGCATACCTGACCCTGGCGCGTCTTTCAGCAATCAGCCCCAGCATTTT.

The rearrangement links TRBV7-2 to TRBJ1-5; no reliable D call. Germline CDR1 and CDR2: SGHTA and FQGNSA. The CDR3 runs to 14 residues. Trimming left V 2 bases short and J 6 bases short, with 11 bases between. DNA of the CDR3: TGTGCCAGCAGCTTACAGCCCGCTAGTCAGCCCCAGCATTTT. This encodes CASSLQPASQPQHF.

This clone was counted a single time. J is TRBJ2-7 and V is TRBV5-6, with TRBD2 matching over 7 bases. Per the germline V gene, CDR1 is SGHDT and CDR2 is YYEEEE. The CDR3 runs 16 residues. The V gene end was trimmed by 4 bases and the J gene end by 0 bases; junction bases not matched to a gene: 10. CDR3 residues: CASSPGRGLLSYEQYF. DNA for the CDR3: TGTGCCAGCAGCCCGGGGAGGGGACTACTCTCCTACGAGCAGTACTTC.

The chain carries TRBV6-1 and TRBJ2-1; the match to TRBD2 covers 10 bases. This CDR3 comprises 15 residues. The V and J ends lost 7 bases and 6 bases, in that order; junction bases with no gene match: 9. Per the germline V gene, CDR1 is MNHNS and CDR2 is SASEGT. The chain's CDR3 is CASNLWTSGPNEQFF. In DNA form, the CDR3 reads TGTGCCAGCAATCTTTGGACTAGCGGCCCCAATGAGCAGTTCTTC.

This clone showed up just a few times. In DNA form, the CDR3 reads TGTGCCAGCAGTGGGACAGGGGGCTATGAAGCTTTCTTT. Its protein is CASSGTGGYEAFF. The chain employs TRBV2 and TRBJ1-1, with TRBD1 matching over 11 bases. Looked up from germline, CDR1 is SNHLY and CDR2 is FYNNEI. J was trimmed by 7 bases and V by 4 bases; bases with no gene match: 2. This CDR3 region has 13 residues.

V usage is TRBV7-2 and J usage is TRBJ2-1; 8 bases agree with TRBD1. The germline gives CDR1 SGHTA, CDR2 FQGNSA. The CDR3 runs 14 residues. V was pared by 4 bases and J by 4 bases, with 3 bases of the junction left unmatched. This chain's CDR3 is CASSSRDRYNEQFF. DNA for the CDR3: TGTGCCAGCAGCTCCCGGGACAGGTACAATGAGCAGTTCTTC.

This chain joins TRBV7-9 and TRBJ2-7, with D tentatively TRBD1 (5 bases). V was cut by 5 bases and J by 6 bases, with 14 bases left in between. This CDR3 comprises 13 residues. From germline, CDR1 is SEHNR and CDR2 FQNEAQ (reference sequence). CDR3 sequence (DNA): TGTGCCAGCAGCGGGGCCTACCAGGGCGAGCAGTACTTC. As protein: CASSGAYQGEQYF.

J is TRBJ2-1 and V is TRBV9; 9 bases align to TRBD1. CDR1 and CDR2 (germline): SGDLS, YYNGEE. The CDR3 has 14 residues. V shed 3 bases, J shed 14 bases, and the junction held 12 bases outside the gene matches. The CDR3 protein is CASSETGGPSEKFF. The CDR3 nucleotides read TGTGCCAGCAGCGAGACAGGGGGGCCCTCGGAAAAGTTCTTC. The full variable domain, completed using reference TRBV9 and TRBJ2-1, is DSGVTQTPKHLITATGQRVTLRCSPRSGDLSVYWYQQSLDQGLQFLIQYYNGEERAKGNILERFSAQQFPDLHSELNLSSLELGDSALYFCASSETGGPSEKFFGPGTRLTVL.

The chain has TRBV4-1 and TRBJ2-7; D unresolved. Germline CDR1 MGHRA, CDR2 YSYEKL. The CDR3 has 16 amino acids. The V and J ends lost 3 bases and 0 bases respectively, with 15 bases between them. CDR3 in DNA: TGCGCCAGCAGCCAGCATACTACGGCCAGCTCCTACGAGCAGTACTTC. This codes for CASSQHTTASSYEQYF.

CDR3 bases: TGTGCCAGCAGCTTGCGAGGAGGGGGCGAAAAACTGTTTTTT. Amino acid sequence: CASSLRGGGEKLFF. The chain combines TRBV5-4 with TRBJ1-4, with 7 positions matching TRBD1. The J segment lost 8 bases and the V segment lost 1 base, leaving 5 bases of the junction unmatched. Germline values: CDR1 SGHNT, CDR2 YYREEE (reference sequence). The CDR3 length is 14 residues. The full variable domain, completed using reference TRBV5-4 and TRBJ1-4, is ETGVTQSPTHLIKTRGQQVTLRCSSQSGHNTVSWYQQALGQGPQFIFQYYREEENGRGNFPPRFSGLQFPNYSSELNVNALELDDSALYLCASSLRGGGEKLFFGSGTQLSVL.

J is TRBJ2-3 and V is TRBV2; D gene ambiguous. This CDR3 has 12 residues. With 2 bases removed from V and 8 bases from J, the gap between germline ends came to 8 bases. Germline CDR1 SNHLY, CDR2 FYNNEI. The CDR3 reads CASSEILGTQYF. Written as DNA, the CDR3 is TGTGCCAGCAGTGAAATTTTGGGTACGCAGTATTTT.

The V gene is TRBV19, the J gene TRBJ2-1; D might be TRBD2 (5 bases). The CDR3 is 16 residues long. Germline assignment: CDR1 LNHDA and CDR2 SQIVND (reference sequence). V was pared by 1 base and J by 9 bases, with 19 bases between. This CDR3 reads CASSIVATDLGSEQFF. CDR3 bases: TGTGCCAGTAGTATAGTAGCGACTGACCTAGGAAGTGAGCAGTTCTTC.

The J gene is TRBJ2-2, the V gene TRBV5-7, with 14 bases lining up with TRBD2. Being an ORF, TRBV5-7 has a function that is uncertain. The CDR3 totals 17 residues. J gave up 5 bases and V 3 bases, and 6 bases lay outside the gene matches. CDR3 protein: CASSSGLAGDETGELFF. CDR3 DNA sequence: TGTGCCAGCAGCTCGGGACTAGCGGGAGACGAAACCGGGGAGCTGTTTTTT.

CDR3 coding DNA: TGTGCCAGCAGCCTCATAGCGGGACGGGGGACAGATACGCAGTATTTT. This encodes CASSLIAGRGTDTQYF. The chain recombines TRBV14 with TRBJ2-3; 8 bases are shared with TRBD2. Germline loops: CDR1 SGHDN, CDR2 FVKESK. The CDR3 consists of 16 residues. V dropped 4 bases and J dropped 3; count of bases not matched to a gene: 9.

The chain joins TRBV5-4 to TRBJ1-1; TRBD1 might be the D (5 bases). The V and J ends lost 1 base and 5 bases respectively, with 12 bases between them. Germline loops: CDR1 SGHNT, CDR2 YYREEE (reference sequence). The CDR3 loop spans 14 amino acids. CDR3 protein: CASSLWGGDTEAFF. As DNA, the CDR3 is TGTGCCAGCAGCTTGTGGGGGGGAGATACTGAAGCTTTCTTT.

The chain employs TRBV5-1 and TRBJ2-1; TRBD1 aligns across 7 bases. This CDR3 has 16 residues. Germline V gene sequence: CDR1 SGHRS, CDR2 YFSETQ. J lost 4 bases, V lost 4 bases, and 11 bases had no gene match. Here the CDR3 DNA reads TGCGCCAGCAGCCGTTGGACAGGAGACTTTTACAATGAGCAGTTCTTC. Encoded protein: CASSRWTGDFYNEQFF.

The chain recombines TRBV5-5 with TRBJ2-1; D not certain. Germline CDR1 SGHKS, CDR2 YYEKEE (reference sequence). Trimming stripped 0 bases from V and 7 bases from J, with 8 bases between. This CDR3 region has 13 residues. CDR3 coding DNA: TGTGCCAGCAGCTTGGTTTTAGAGAATGAGCAGTTCTTC. Amino acids: CASSLVLENEQFF.

V and J are TRBV6-6 and TRBJ2-2; unclear D gene. This CDR3 has 13 amino acids. Trimming stripped 4 bases from V and 5 bases from J, with 8 bases between. The germline CDR1 and CDR2 sequences are MNHNY and SVGAGI (reference sequence). The CDR3 is CASSFHTTGELFF. The CDR3 coding sequence is TGTGCCAGCAGTTTCCACACAACCGGGGAGCTGTTTTTT.

This chain joins TRBV4-2 and TRBJ2-5; 11 nucleotides line up with TRBD1. V was pared by 3 bases and J by 3 bases, with 6 bases of the junction left unmatched. Germline lookup yields CDR1 LGHNA and CDR2 YNFKEQ. This CDR3 has 16 amino acids. The CDR3 DNA reads as TGTGCCAGCAGCCAGGGTGGGACAGGGGGTGAAGAGACCCAGTACTTC. This sequence encodes CASSQGGTGGEETQYF.

V usage is TRBV5-1 and J usage is TRBJ2-1; 11 nucleotides agree with TRBD2. Per germline, CDR1 SGHRS and CDR2 YFSETQ. The CDR3 has 16 amino acids. The trim removed 2 bases at V and 4 bases at J, leaving 5 bases unmatched. As DNA, the CDR3 is TGCGCCAGCAGCTTACACACTAGCGGGAGATACAATGAGCAGTTCTTC. Protein product: CASSLHTSGRYNEQFF.

This chain links TRBV2 with TRBJ2-3, with D tentatively TRBD1 (6 bases). CDR1 is SNHLY and CDR2 is FYNNEI in the germline V gene. The CDR3 totals 16 residues. V was clipped by 7 bases and J by 1 base, with 18 bases between them. CDR3 in DNA: TGTGCCAGCATCTCTCAGACAGGCCCAGGCACAGATACGCAGTATTTT. Residues: CASISQTGPGTDTQYF.

J is TRBJ2-4 and V is TRBV7-8; 7 bases fit TRBD1. The CDR3 is 14 residues long. Trimming took 5 bases from V and 13 from J; bases not matched to a gene: 14. Germline V gene lookup returns CDR1 SGHVS and CDR2 FQNEAQ. CDR3 region: CASSPDRAPGGQYF. CDR3 bases: TGTGCCAGCAGCCCCGACAGGGCCCCAGGAGGACAGTACTTC.

The rearrangement links TRBV6-1 to TRBJ2-7; no clear D gene. The CDR3 runs 11 residues. Between the trimmed V and J ends, which lost 6 bases and 2 bases, there was a span of 5 bases. CDR1 and CDR2 (germline): MNHNS, SASEGT. This chain's CDR3 is CASRTPYEQYF. DNA for the CDR3: TGTGCCAGCAGGACCCCCTACGAGCAGTACTTC.

CDR3 coding DNA: TGTGCCAGCAGCTCCAGGGTATGGGCGGGAGTCAACAATGAGCAGTTCTTC. It encodes CASSSRVWAGVNNEQFF. The chain uses TRBV7-2 and TRBJ2-1; TRBD2 aligns across 7 bases. V gave up 4 bases and J gave up 5 bases; unmatched junction bases: 14. The germline V gene has CDR1 SGHTA and CDR2 FQGNSA. This CDR3 is 17 amino acids long.

This chain connects TRBV28 to TRBJ1-2; D is unresolved. This CDR3 has 13 amino acids. The V end lost 1 base, the J end lost 7 bases, and 10 bases lay between the germline ends. Germline V lookup: CDR1 MDHEN, CDR2 SYDVKM. The CDR3 region is CASSLLGSFGYTF. As DNA, the CDR3 is TGTGCCAGCAGTTTATTGGGGTCCTTTGGCTACACCTTC.

The chain joins TRBV5-1 to TRBJ2-2; 8 nucleotides agree with TRBD2. The germline gives CDR1 SGHRS, CDR2 YFSETQ. The junction had 20 bases not matched to a gene; V was cut back by 6 bases and J by 4 bases. The CDR3 runs 19 residues. The CDR3 loop reads CASTMGVLTSARGTGELFF. The CDR3 nucleotides read TGCGCCAGCACTATGGGGGTCCTGACTAGCGCGAGGGGCACCGGGGAGCTGTTTTTT.

J is TRBJ2-5 and V is TRBV10-2; 15 bases line up with TRBD2. V trimming: 6 bases; J trimming: 4 bases; junction bases outside the gene matches: 3. From germline, CDR1 is WSHSY and CDR2 SAAADI. The CDR3 contains 15 residues. CDR3 nucleotides: TGCGCCAGCAGAGGACTAGCGGGAGGGCCAGAGACCCAGTACTTC. Amino acids: CASRGLAGGPETQYF.

The chain couples TRBV15 to TRBJ1-5; D not certain. This CDR3 comprises 18 residues. CDR1 is LNHNV, CDR2 YYDKDF, per germline (reference sequence). Between the trimmed V and J ends, which lost 1 base and 2 bases, there was a span of 18 bases. The CDR3 nucleotides are TGTGCCACCAGCAGAGTCCCCCGTGGGCCCCACGGCAATCAGCCCCAGCATTTT. Amino acid sequence: CATSRVPRGPHGNQPQHF.